The TCR beta chain described here comes from a study of blood T cell dynamics during melanoma immunotherapy (dated by TCRdb to 2018 to 2020). Concerning the study at large: Patients with metastatic melanoma were treated with first-line pembrolizumab or nivolumab plus ipilimumab as standard of care in the United Kingdom. To find early correlates of response, peripheral T cell receptor repertoires were profiled in metastatic melanoma patients before and after one cycle of checkpoint inhibitor therapy. The training cohort consisted of consecutive patients, while an additional independent group of patients from the same centre was pooled to form an external validation set.

What the study reported, not specific to this receptor: Whether the T cell clones behind the repertoire changes were melanoma-specific or instead reflected general immune activation was something the study could not determine. Patients who later achieved disease control showed a bifurcated PBMC repertoire reorganization at W3, with increased clonality or increased diversity, unlike progressors. The relatively small sample size was acknowledged as potentially limiting generalization of the results.

The germline V gene sets CDR1 to SGHRS and CDR2 to YFSETQ. Trimming removed 3 bases from V and 0 bases from J, leaving 10 bases between the germline ends. Counted from cysteine to phenylalanine, this CDR3 has 15 amino acids. Of all the DNA, just the CDR3 is kept, 45 bases in frame from base 1. A fixed 350 ng of DNA was loaded for every bulk PBMC sample. TCR beta CDR3 sequences were amplified from genomic DNA with the immunoSEQ TCRb Assay kit following manufacturer instructions. The KAPA Library Quantification Kit for Illumina platforms was used to quantify the pooled libraries by qPCR. Sequencing of the pooled libraries was done on an Illumina NextSeq 500, with clustering at about 0.55-1.2 pM. The paper's data handling went like this. TCR data were analyzed with immunoSEQ ANALYZER and the R LymphoSeq package. A rearrangement efficiency score was calculated as productive divided by the sum of productive and non-productive CDR3 sequences. Clonality was measured with the Gini coefficient and diversity with the Renyi index at alpha=1, and both measures were compared pairwise between timepoints within each patient. In LymphoSeq, clonal relatedness was computed with an edit distance of 3 and repertoire similarity was computed with the Bhattacharyya coefficient. Linear discriminant analysis on week-3 changes in clonality and diversity was built with the R MASS and caret packages to classify response. Sourced from immuneACCESS, this table was stored by TCRdb with only in-frame sequences that have V and J called. A share of the clones is absent; for the studies checked, an unresolved V gene accounts for under half, and the remainder has no known explanation. V and J calls and clone size are copied from that table; D and trimming were computed from the DNA. The sample has 20,000 to 25,000 clones on record, around nine tenths of them singletons. Roughly 1.2% of the sample is in the top ten clones.

The time point tag for this specimen amounts to: pre-treatment baseline. Blood was sampled before treatment (T0) and at week 3 (W3), after the first cycle of checkpoint blockade. Except for two patients with rapid clinical progression, response was assessed 12 weeks after the first infusion by RECIST 1.1; disease control meant complete response, partial response or stable disease. Any patient who had received prior systemic cancer treatment, was on concomitant immunosuppressant therapy or had synchronous other active malignancies was excluded. TCR beta was sequenced in both bulk PBMC and plasma cell-free DNA in order to track circulating cells as well as T cell turnover. PBMC were isolated from blood with Lymphoprep and SepMate tubes, followed by red cell lysis. QIAamp DNA Blood Mini kits were used to extract DNA from PBMC and from sorted T cell subsets. This clone was detected a few times. Its antigen has not been determined. There are no base qualities to consult, and no much larger clone falls within one base.

Here the chain combines TRBV5-1 and TRBJ1-3; confidence is insufficient to name the D gene. This clonotype originated in a human donor with melanoma. The sample consisted of blood, taken from a patient treated with checkpoint blockade. This receptor carries the CDR3 CASSSEGVSGNTIYF. The DNA sequence is TGCGCCAGCAGCTCGGAAGGCGTCTCTGGAAACACCATATATTTT.